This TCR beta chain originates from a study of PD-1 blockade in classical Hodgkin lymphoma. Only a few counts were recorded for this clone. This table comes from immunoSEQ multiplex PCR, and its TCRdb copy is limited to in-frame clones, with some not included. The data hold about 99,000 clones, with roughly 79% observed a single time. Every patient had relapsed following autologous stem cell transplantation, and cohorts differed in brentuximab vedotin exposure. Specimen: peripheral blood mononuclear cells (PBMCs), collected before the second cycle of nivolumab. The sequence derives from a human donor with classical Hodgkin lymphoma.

CDR3 sequence: CASSLGQGRGTDEKLFF. In nucleotides, the CDR3 is TGTGCCAGCAGCTTGGGACAGGGTAGAGGCACGGACGAAAAACTGTTTTTT. This chain links TRBV7-9 with TRBJ1-4; TRBD1 matches 9 bases. This CDR3 is 17 amino acids long. The germline gives CDR1 SEHNR, CDR2 FQNEAQ (reference sequence). Losses at the gene ends were 3 bases for V and 8 bases for J; bases not matched to a gene: 13.